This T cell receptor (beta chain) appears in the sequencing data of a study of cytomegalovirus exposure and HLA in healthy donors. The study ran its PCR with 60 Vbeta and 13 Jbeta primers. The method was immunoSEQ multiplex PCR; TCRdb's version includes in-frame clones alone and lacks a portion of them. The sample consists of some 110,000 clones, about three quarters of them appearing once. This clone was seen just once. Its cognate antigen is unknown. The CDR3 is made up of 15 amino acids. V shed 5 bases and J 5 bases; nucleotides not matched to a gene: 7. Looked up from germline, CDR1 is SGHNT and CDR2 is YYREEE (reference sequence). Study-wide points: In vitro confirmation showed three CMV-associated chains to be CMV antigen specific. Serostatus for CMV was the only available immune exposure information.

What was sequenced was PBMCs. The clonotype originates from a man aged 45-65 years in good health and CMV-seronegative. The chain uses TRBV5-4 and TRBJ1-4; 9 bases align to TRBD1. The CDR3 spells CASSIGTGINEKLFF. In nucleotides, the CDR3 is TGTGCCAGCAGTATCGGGACAGGGATAAATGAAAAACTGTTTTTT.